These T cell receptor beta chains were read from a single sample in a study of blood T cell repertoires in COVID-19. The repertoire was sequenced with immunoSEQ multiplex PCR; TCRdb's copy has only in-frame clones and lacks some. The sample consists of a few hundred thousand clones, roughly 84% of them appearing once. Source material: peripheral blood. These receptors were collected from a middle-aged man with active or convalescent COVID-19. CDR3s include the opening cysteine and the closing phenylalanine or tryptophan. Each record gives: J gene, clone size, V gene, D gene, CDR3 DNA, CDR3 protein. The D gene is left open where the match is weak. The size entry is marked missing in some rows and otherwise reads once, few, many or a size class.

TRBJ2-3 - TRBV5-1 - TGCGCCAGCAGCTATGACGGACAGTCAATGGGCGCAGATACGCAGTATTTT CASSYDGQSMGADTQYF
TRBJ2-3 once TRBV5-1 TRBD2 TGCGCCAGCAGCTTGACGCTCGCGGGAGGGCCAAATACGCAGTATTTT CASSLTLAGGPNTQYF
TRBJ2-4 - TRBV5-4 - TGTGCCAGCAGCTGGGCCCCCGGAGGTGGAAACATTCAGTACTTC CASSWAPGGGNIQYF
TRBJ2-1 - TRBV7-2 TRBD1 TGTGCCAGCAGCGGGGACAGAGTCAATGAGCAGTTCTTC CASSGDRVNEQFF
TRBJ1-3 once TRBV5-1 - TGCGCCAGCAGCTTGAATCCGGCAGGGCTGGCTGGAAACACCATATATTTT CASSLNPAGLAGNTIYF
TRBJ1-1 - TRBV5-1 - TGCGCCAGCAGCTTGGAGGACCCCGGGGACACTGAAGCTTTCTTT CASSLEDPGDTEAFF
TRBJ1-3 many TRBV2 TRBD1 TGTGCCAGCAGTGCGTGGGACAGGGGAAACACCATATATTTT CASSAWDRGNTIYF
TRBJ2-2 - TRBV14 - TGTGCCAGCAGCCAAGATGCAGGGGCTCCCGGGGAGCTGTTTTTT CASSQDAGAPGELFF
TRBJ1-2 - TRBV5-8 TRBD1 TGTGCCAGCAGCTCCCAGACAGGGGAGGGTGGCTACACCTTC CASSSQTGEGGYTF
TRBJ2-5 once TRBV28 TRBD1 TGTGCCAGCAGTTTGCCGGACAGGGGGCAAGAGACCCAGTACTTC CASSLPDRGQETQYF
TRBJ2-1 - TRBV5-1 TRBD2 TGCGCCAGCACCACTAGCGGGAGGTACAATGAGCAGTTCTTC CASTTSGRYNEQFF
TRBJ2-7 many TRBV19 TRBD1 TGTGCCAGTAGTACCCCGGGCGTGACAGGGGGCTACGAGCAGTACTTC CASSTPGVTGGYEQYF
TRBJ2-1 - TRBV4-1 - TGCGCCAGCAGCCAAGTTTGGACGGGAGAGGGAATCTATGAGCAGTTCTTC CASSQVWTGEGIYEQFF
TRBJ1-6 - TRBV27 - TGTGCCAGCAGTTTCCTAAATTCACCCCTCCACTTT CASSFLNSPLHF
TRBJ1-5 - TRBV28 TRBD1 TGTGCCAGCAGTTTACGAACGTACAGGGGCGGGGGCAATCAGCCCCAGCATTTT CASSLRTYRGGGNQPQHF
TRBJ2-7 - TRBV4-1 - TGCGCCAGCAGCCAACATCCCGCGAGCTCCTACGAGCAGTACTTC CASSQHPASSYEQYF
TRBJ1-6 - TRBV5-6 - TGTGCCAGCAGCCCGACAGATAATTCACCCCTCCACTTT CASSPTDNSPLHF
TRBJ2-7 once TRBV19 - TGTGCCAGTAGGGCAGGGGCCGCGTACGAGCAGTACTTC CASRAGAAYEQYF
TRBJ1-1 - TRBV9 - TGTGCCAGCAGCGTAGAACTAGGTAACGGGAGGGAAGCTTTCTTT CASSVELGNGREAFF
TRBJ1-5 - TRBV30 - TGTGCCTGGTCGCAGGGCCCCAGCCAGCCCCAGCATTTT CAWSQGPSQPQHF
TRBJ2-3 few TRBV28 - TGTGCCAGCAGGGGGGACTCCGCTACGCAGTATTTT CASRGDSATQYF
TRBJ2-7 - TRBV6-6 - TGTGCCAGCAGCGGACCAGGCAGGGATCTCAACGAGCAGTACTTC CASSGPGRDLNEQYF
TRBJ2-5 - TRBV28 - TGTGCCAGCAGTGGGGCGACTAGGACGAAAGAGACCCAGTACTTC CASSGATRTKETQYF
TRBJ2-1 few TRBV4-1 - TGCGCCAGCAGCCAAGACGGGGGCTCCTACAATGAGCAGTTCTTC CASSQDGGSYNEQFF
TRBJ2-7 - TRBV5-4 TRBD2 TGTGCCAGCAGCTTGAGCGGGGGTCCTCTGTCTTACGAGCAGTACTTC CASSLSGGPLSYEQYF
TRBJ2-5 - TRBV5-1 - TGCGCCAGCAGCTTGGAAGGCAGGAGGACGGAGACCCAGTACTTC CASSLEGRRTETQYF
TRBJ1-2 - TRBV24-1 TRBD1 TGTGCCACGCCGAGGGCAGGGGGCTTGGGCTATGGCTACACCTTC CATPRAGGLGYGYTF
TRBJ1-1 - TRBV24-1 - TGTGCCACCAGTGGCACAGAATACACTGAAGCTTTCTTT CATSGTEYTEAFF
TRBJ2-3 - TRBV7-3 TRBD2 TGTGCCAGCAGCTCCCCCTCGGGGGGGATGGATACGCAGTATTTT CASSSPSGGMDTQYF
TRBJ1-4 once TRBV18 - TGTGCCAGCTCCGATGAACTAGGAGCGGGAGAAAAACTGTTTTTT CASSDELGAGEKLFF
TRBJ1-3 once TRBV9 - TGTGCCAGCAGCGTGGAGCACCGCTCTGGAAACACCATATATTTT CASSVEHRSGNTIYF
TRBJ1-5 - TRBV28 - TGTGCCAGCAGTTTAGGCAGGACAGCGAACTATCAGCCCCAGCATTTT CASSLGRTANYQPQHF
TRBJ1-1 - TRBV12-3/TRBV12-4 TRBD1 TGTGCCAGCAGTCCTCAGGGGGACACTGAAGCTTTCTTT CASSPQGDTEAFF
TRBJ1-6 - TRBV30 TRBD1 TGTGCCTGGAGTTCGGGACAGGGGGGTTCACCCCTCCACTTT CAWSSGQGGSPLHF
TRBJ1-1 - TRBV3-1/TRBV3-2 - TGTGCCAGCAGCCAAGATGGAAGGGGGACTGAAGCTTTCTTT CASSQDGRGTEAFF
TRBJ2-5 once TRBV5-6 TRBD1 TGTGCCAGCAGCCGGGGACAGGGGGTCCAAGAGACCCAGTACTTC CASSRGQGVQETQYF
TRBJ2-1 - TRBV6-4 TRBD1 TGTGCCAGCTCCGGTGACAGGGGCGATGAGCAGTTCTTC CASSGDRGDEQFF
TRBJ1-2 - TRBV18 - TGTGCCAGCTCACCACCGGCGAGTACAGGAGACCTCTATGGCTACACCTTC CASSPPASTGDLYGYTF
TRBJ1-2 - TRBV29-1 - TGCAGCGTTGAGTACAGGGATGGGCGCTACACCTTC CSVEYRDGRYTF
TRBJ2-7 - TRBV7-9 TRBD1 TGTGCCAGCAGCATCGGACAGGGGGCGCGGTACGAGCAGTACTTC CASSIGQGARYEQYF
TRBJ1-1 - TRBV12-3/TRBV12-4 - TGTGCCAGCAGTACCCTGGGGGGCACTGAAGCTTTCTTT CASSTLGGTEAFF
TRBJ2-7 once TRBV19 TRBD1 TGTGCCAGTAGTCCCCGGGACAGCTCCTACGAGCAGTACTTC CASSPRDSSYEQYF
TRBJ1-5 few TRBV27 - TGTGCCAGCAGTTCGGGGGGCAGGCAGCCCCAGCATTTT CASSSGGRQPQHF
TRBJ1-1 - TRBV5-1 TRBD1 TGCGCCAGCTCGACAGGGACTGGCACTGAAGCTTTCTTT CASSTGTGTEAFF
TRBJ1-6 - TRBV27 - TGTGCCAGCAGTTCAACATATAATTCACCCCTCCACTTT CASSSTYNSPLHF